This T cell receptor beta chain appears in the sequencing data of a study of Ad26.COV2.S vaccination and SARS-CoV-2 variants. Study at large: Dosing was one shot or two shots 56 days apart.

The table came from immunoSEQ multiplex PCR; TCRdb's copy has only in-frame clones and leaves some out. In the table there are 200,000 to 250,000 clones, over 75% of which are singletons. Findings and limits, study-wide: Breadth of non-spike TCRs did not differ between vaccinees and placebo recipients.

A note on this clone: The antigen remains unidentified.

The treatment: 15 to 20 received Ad26.COV2.S at low or high dose, single or two shots; about 5 received placebo; per-sample allocation not given. Specimens were obtained on day 63 following the first vaccine or placebo injection. Boston supplied an adult donor aged 18-55 years. V lost 7 bases, J lost 7 bases, and 10 bases stayed unmatched. The germline gives CDR1 SGHTA, CDR2 FQGNSA. The CDR3 has 14 residues. The receptor was isolated from a person between 18 and 60 years old who received the Ad26.COV2.S COVID-19 vaccine or a placebo. The sample here was peripheral blood, taken in a trial of Ad26.COV2.S vaccine versus placebo. The chain is built from TRBV7-2 and TRBJ1-2, with 9 bases fitting TRBD1. CDR3 bases: TGTGCCAGCACCCCGGGACAGGGAGGATCTGGCTACACCTTC. Encoded protein: CASTPGQGGSGYTF.